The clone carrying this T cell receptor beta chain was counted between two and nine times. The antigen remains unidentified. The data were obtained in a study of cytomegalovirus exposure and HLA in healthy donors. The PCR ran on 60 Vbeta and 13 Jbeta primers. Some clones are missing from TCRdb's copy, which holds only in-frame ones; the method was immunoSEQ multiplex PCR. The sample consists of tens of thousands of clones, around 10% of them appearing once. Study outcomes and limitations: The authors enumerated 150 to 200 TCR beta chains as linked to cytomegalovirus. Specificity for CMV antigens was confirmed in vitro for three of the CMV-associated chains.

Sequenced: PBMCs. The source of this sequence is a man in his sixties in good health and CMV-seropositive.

The CDR3 DNA reads as TGTGCCAGCAGCCTGGACAGGGGGAATGAGCAGTTCTTC. Protein product: CASSLDRGNEQFF. This rearrangement joins TRBV5-4 to TRBJ2-1, with TRBD1 matching over 10 bases. This CDR3 contains 13 residues. The V gene's germline CDR1 is SGHNT and CDR2 YYREEE (reference sequence). The junction had 2 bases not matched to a gene; V was cut back by 4 bases and J by 7 bases.